This record looks at one TCR beta chain sequence and its context. Its specificity is unknown. The protocol was immunoSEQ multiplex PCR, while the TCRdb copy is restricted to in-frame clones and leaves out a portion. The top ten clones hold roughly a tenth of a sample with about 350,000 clones, 75% to 90% of them seen once. Between the trimmed V and J ends, which lost 0 bases and 3 bases, there was a span of 3 bases. Germline V lookup: CDR1 SGHVS, CDR2 FQNEAQ. The CDR3 has 12 residues. These data come from a study of Ad26.COV2.S vaccination and SARS-CoV-2 variants. Study overall: Ad26.COV2.S given intramuscularly, once or twice 56 days apart. General observations from the study: Ad26.COV2.S recipients had broader spike-specific TCRs (P = 0.0014). Following vaccination, spike-specific CD8+ and CD4+ T cell responses reportedly exhibited substantial breadth.

Treatment meaning: roughly 18 received Ad26.COV2.S at low or high dose, single or two shots; about 5 received placebo; per-sample allocation not given. Samples were taken on day 63 after the first vaccine or placebo injection. Donation came from an adult in Boston who was aged 18-55 years. Here the sequenced sample was peripheral blood, taken in a trial of Ad26.COV2.S vaccine versus placebo. The chain recombines TRBV7-8 with TRBJ2-7; D gene uncertain. This clonotype originated in a person aged 18-60 years who received the Ad26.COV2.S COVID-19 vaccine or a placebo. CDR3 nucleotides: TGTGCCAGCAGCTTAGCAATCTACGAGCAGTACTTC. Protein sequence: CASSLAIYEQYF.